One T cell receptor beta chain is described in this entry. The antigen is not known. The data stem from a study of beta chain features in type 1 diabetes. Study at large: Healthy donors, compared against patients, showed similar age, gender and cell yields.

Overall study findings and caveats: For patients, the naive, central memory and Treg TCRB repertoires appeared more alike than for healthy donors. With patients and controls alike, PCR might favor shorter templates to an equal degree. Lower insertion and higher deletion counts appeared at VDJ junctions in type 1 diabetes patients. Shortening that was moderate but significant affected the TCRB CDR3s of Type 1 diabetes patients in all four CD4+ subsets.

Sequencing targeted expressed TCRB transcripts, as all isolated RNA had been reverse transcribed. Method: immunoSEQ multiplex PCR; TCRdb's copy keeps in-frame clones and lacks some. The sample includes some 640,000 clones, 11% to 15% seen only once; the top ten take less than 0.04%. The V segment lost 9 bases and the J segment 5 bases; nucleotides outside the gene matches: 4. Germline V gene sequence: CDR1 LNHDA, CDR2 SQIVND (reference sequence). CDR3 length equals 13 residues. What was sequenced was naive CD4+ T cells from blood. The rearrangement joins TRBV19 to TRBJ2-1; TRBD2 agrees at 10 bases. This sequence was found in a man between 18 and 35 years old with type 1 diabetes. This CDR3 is CASRTSGNNEQFF. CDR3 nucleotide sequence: TGTGCCAGCCGGACTAGCGGTAACAATGAGCAGTTCTTC.